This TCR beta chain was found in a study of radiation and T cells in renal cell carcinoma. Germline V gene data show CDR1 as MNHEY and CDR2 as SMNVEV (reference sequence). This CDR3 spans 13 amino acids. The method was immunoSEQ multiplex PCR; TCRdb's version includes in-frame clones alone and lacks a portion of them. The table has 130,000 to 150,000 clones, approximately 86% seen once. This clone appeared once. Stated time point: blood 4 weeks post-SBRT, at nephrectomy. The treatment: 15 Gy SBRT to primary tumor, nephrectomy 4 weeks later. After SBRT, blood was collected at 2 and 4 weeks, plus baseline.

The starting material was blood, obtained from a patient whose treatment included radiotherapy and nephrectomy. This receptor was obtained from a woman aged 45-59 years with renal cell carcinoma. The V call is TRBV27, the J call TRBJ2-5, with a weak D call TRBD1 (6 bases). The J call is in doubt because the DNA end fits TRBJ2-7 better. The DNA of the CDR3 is TGTGCCAGCAGGGGGACAAAGACCTACGAGCAGTACTTC. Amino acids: CASRGTKTYEQYF.